The T cell receptor beta chain under discussion was sequenced for a study of T cell repertoires in cytomegalovirus infection. Study information: Indicated by public TCR beta signatures were CMV infection and matching HLA type.

TCRdb recomputed calls from the reads with MiXCR, one row per CDR3 protein. This table has about 69,000 distinct CDR3 sequences, under 30% appearing once. In regard to this clonotype: Its antigen is not identified.

The J segment lost 3 bases and the V segment lost 0 bases, leaving 0 bases of the junction unmatched. The germline gives CDR1 LGHDT, CDR2 YNNKEL (reference sequence). CDR3 size: 15 residues. General study results and limits: CMV-specific HLA-C-restricted TCR beta clonotypes dominated the ex vivo response.

The sequencing used CD8+ T cells from cultured PBMCs, collected from culture after CMV antigen stimulation. This TCR came from a human donor in good health (CMV status not recorded). Some clones in this sample may be carry-over from other donors' samples. The rearrangement links TRBV3-1 to TRBJ2-1; 9 positions match TRBD2. The CDR3 reads CASSQERGGYNEQFF. CDR3 nucleotides: TGTGCCAGCAGCCAAGAGCGGGGGGGCTACAATGAGCAGTTCTTC.